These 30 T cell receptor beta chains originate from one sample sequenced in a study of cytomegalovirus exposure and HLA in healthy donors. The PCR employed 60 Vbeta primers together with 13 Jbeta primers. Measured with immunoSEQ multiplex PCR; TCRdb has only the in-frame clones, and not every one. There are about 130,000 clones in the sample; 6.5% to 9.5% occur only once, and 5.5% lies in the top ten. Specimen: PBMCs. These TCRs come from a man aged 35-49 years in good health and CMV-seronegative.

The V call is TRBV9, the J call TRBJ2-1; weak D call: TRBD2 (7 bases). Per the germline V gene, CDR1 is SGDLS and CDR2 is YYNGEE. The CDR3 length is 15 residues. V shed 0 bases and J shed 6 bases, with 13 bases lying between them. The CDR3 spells CASSVEGGGRNEQFF. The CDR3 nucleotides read TGTGCCAGCAGCGTAGAGGGGGGGGGCCGCAATGAGCAGTTCTTC.

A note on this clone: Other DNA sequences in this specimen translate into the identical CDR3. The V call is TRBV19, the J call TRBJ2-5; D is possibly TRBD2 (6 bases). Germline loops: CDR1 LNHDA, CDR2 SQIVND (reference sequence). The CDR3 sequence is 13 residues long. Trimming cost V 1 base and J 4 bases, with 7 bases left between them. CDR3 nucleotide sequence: TGTGCCAGTAGTATAGCCGGGGGAGAGACCCAGTACTTC. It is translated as CASSIAGGETQYF.

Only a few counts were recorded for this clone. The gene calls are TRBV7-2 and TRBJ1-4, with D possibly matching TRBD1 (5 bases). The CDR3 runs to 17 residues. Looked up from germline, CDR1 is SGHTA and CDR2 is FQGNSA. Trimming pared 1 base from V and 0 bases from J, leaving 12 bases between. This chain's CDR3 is CASSLGQGRATNEKLFF. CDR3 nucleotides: TGTGCCAGCAGCTTAGGTCAGGGTCGGGCAACTAATGAAAAACTGTTTTTT.

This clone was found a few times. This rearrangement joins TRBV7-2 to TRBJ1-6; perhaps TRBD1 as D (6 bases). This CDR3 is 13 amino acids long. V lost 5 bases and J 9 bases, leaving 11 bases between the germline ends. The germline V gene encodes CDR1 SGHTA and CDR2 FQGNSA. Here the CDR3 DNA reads TGTGCCAGCAGCCCCGGACAGTTTTCACCCCTCCACTTT. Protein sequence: CASSPGQFSPLHF.

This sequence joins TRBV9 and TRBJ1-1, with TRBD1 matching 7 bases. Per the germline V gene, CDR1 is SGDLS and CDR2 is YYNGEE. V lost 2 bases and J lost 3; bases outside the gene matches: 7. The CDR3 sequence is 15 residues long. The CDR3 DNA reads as TGTGCCAGCAGCGTTGACAGGGCGCAGGACACTGAAGCTTTCTTT. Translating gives CASSVDRAQDTEAFF. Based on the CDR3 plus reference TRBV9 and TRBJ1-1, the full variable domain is DSGVTQTPKHLITATGQRVTLRCSPRSGDLSVYWYQQSLDQGLQFLIQYYNGEERAKGNILERFSAQQFPDLHSELNLSSLELGDSALYFCASSVDRAQDTEAFFGQGTRLTVV.

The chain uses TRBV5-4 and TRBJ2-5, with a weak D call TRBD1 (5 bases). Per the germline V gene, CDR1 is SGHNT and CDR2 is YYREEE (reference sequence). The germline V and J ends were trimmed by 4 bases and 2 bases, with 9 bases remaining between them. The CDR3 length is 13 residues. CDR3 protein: CASSLDRQETQYF. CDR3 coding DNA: TGTGCCAGCAGCCTCGACAGACAAGAGACCCAGTACTTC. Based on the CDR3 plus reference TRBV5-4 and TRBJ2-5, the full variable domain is ETGVTQSPTHLIKTRGQQVTLRCSSQSGHNTVSWYQQALGQGPQFIFQYYREEENGRGNFPPRFSGLQFPNYSSELNVNALELDDSALYLCASSLDRQETQYFGPGTRLLVL.

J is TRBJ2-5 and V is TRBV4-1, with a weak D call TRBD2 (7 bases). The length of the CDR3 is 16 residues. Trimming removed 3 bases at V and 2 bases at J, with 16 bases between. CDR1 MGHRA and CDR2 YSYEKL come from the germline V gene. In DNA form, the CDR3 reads TGCGCCAGCAGCCATGAAGGGGGGGCGAGACAAGAGACCCAGTACTTC. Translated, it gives CASSHEGGARQETQYF.

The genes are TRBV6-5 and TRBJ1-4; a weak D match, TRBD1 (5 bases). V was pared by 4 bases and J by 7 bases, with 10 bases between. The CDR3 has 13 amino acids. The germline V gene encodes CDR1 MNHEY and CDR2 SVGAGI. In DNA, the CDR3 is TGTGCCAGCAGTTCCAGGGTATTTGAAAAACTGTTTTTT. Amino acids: CASSSRVFEKLFF.

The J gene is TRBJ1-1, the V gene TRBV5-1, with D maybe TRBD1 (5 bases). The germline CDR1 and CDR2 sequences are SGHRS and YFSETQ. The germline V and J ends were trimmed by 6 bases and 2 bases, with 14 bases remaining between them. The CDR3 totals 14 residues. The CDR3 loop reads CASTTQEINTEAFF. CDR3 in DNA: TGCGCCAGCACCACACAGGAGATTAACACTGAAGCTTTCTTT.

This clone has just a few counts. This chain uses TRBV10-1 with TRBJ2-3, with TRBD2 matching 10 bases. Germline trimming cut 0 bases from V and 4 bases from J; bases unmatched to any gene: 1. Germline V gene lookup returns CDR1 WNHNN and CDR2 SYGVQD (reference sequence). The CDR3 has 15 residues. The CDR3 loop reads CASSESGLAPDTQYF. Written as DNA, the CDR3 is TGCGCCAGCAGTGAGTCGGGACTAGCGCCAGATACGCAGTATTTT.

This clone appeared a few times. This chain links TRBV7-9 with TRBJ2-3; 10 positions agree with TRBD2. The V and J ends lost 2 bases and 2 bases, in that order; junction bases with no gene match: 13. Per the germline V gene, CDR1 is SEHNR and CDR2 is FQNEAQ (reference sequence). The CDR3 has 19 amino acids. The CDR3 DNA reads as TGTGCCAGCAGCTTACTGGGTGGGACCCTAGCGGGGGACACAGATACGCAGTATTTT. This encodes CASSLLGGTLAGDTDTQYF.

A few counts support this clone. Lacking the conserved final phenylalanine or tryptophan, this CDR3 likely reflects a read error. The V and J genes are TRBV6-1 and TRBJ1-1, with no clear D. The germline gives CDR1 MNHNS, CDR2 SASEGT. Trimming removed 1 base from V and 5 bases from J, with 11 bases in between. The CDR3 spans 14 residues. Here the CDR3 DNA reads TGTGCCAGCAGTGAAGTTCCGGAGAAAACTGAAGCTTTCTTG. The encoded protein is CASSEVPEKTEAFL.

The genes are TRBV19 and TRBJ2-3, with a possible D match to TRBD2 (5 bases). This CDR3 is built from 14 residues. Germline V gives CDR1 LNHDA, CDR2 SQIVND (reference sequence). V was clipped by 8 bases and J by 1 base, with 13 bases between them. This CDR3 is CASALVGGTDTQYF. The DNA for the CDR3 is TGTGCCAGTGCCCTGGTCGGGGGCACAGATACGCAGTATTTT.

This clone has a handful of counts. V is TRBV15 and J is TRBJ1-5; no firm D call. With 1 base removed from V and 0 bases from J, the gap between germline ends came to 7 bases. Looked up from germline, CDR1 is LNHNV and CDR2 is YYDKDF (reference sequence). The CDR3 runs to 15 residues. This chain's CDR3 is CATSRVYNSNQPQHF. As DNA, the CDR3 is TGTGCCACCAGCAGAGTTTATAATAGCAATCAGCCCCAGCATTTT.

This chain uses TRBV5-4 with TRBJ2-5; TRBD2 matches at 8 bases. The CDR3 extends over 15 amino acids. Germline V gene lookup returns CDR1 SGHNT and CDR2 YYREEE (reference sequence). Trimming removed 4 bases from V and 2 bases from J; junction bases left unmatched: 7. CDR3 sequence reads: CASSPGIAGQETQYF. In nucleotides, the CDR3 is TGTGCCAGCAGCCCCGGGATAGCGGGACAAGAGACCCAGTACTTC. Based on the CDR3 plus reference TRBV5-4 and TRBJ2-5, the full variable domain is ETGVTQSPTHLIKTRGQQVTLRCSSQSGHNTVSWYQQALGQGPQFIFQYYREEENGRGNFPPRFSGLQFPNYSSELNVNALELDDSALYLCASSPGIAGQETQYFGPGTRLLVL.

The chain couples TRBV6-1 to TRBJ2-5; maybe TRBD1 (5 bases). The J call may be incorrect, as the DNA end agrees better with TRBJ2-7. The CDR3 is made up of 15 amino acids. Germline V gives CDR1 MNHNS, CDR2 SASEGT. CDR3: CASSPKGHNSYEQYF. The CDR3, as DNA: TGTGCCAGCAGCCCCAAGGGGCACAACTCCTACGAGCAGTACTTC.

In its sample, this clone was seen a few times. The CDR3 coding sequence is TGTGCCAGCAGCTTAGTGGGGGCAGGGGGGACCTACGAGCAGTACTTC. This translates into CASSLVGAGGTYEQYF. J is TRBJ2-7 and V is TRBV7-8, with D possibly matching TRBD1 (7 bases). V lost 1 base, J lost 2 bases, and 15 bases lay in between. CDR3 length: 16 amino acids. Germline assignment: CDR1 SGHVS and CDR2 FQNEAQ.

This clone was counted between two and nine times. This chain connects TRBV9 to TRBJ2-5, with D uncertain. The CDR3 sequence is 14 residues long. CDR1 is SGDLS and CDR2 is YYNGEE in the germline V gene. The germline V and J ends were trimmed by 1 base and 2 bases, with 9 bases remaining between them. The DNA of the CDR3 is TGTGCCAGCAGCGTACGGAACAGTCAAGAGACCCAGTACTTC. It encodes CASSVRNSQETQYF.

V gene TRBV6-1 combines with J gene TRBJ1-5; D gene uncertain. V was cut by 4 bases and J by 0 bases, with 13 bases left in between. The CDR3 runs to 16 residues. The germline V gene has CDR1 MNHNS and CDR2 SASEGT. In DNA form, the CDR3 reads TGTGCCAGCAGTGTCGAAACAGCCTATAGCAATCAGCCCCAGCATTTT. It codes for CASSVETAYSNQPQHF.

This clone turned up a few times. This chain's CDR3 is CASRGGGTEAFF. The CDR3 DNA reads TGTGCCAGCAGAGGGGGGGGCACTGAAGCTTTCTTT. The rearrangement uses TRBV6-5 and TRBJ1-1, with D perhaps TRBD1 (6 bases). The germline CDR1 and CDR2 sequences are MNHEY and SVGAGI. The CDR3 totals 12 residues. V lost 6 bases to trimming and J lost 4 bases, with 9 bases between them.

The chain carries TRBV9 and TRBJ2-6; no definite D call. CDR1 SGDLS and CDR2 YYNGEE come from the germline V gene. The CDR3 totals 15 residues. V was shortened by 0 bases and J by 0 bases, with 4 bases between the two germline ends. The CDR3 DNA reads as TGTGCCAGCAGCGTAGTGAGCTCTGGGGCCAACGTCCTGACTTTC. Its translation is CASSVVSSGANVLTF. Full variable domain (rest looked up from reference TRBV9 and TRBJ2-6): DSGVTQTPKHLITATGQRVTLRCSPRSGDLSVYWYQQSLDQGLQFLIQYYNGEERAKGNILERFSAQQFPDLHSELNLSSLELGDSALYFCASSVVSSGANVLTFGAGSRLTVL.

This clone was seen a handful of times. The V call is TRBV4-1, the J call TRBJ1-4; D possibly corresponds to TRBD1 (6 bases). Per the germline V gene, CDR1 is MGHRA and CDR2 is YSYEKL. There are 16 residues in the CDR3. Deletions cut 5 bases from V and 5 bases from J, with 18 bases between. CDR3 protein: CASSDRRGGRNEKLFF. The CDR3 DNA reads TGCGCCAGCAGCGACCGGAGGGGGGGAAGGAATGAAAAACTGTTTTTT.

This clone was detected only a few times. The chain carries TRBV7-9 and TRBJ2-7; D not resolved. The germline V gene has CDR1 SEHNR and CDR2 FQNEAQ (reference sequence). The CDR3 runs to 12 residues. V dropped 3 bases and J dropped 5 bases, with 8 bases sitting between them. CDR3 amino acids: CASSFSLDEQYF. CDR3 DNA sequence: TGTGCCAGCAGCTTCTCACTGGACGAGCAGTACTTC.

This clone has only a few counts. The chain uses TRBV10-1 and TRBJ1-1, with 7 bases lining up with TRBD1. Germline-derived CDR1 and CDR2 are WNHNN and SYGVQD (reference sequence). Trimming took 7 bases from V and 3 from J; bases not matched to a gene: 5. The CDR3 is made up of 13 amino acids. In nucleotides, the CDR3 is TGCGCCAGCACGACAGGGCCGGACACTGAAGCTTTCTTT. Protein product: CASTTGPDTEAFF.

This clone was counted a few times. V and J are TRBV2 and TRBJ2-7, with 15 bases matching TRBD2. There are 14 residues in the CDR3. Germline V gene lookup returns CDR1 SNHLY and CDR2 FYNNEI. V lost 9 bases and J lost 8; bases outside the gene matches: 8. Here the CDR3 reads CASTTGLAGGKQYF. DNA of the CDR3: TGTGCCAGTACAACTGGACTAGCGGGGGGGAAGCAGTACTTC.

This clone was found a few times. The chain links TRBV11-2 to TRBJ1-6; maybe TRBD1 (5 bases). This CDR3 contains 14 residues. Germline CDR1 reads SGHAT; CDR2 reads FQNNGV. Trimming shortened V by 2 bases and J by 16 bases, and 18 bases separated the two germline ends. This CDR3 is CASSLWGEMTELHF. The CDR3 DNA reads TGTGCCAGCAGCTTATGGGGGGAAATGACGGAACTCCACTTT.

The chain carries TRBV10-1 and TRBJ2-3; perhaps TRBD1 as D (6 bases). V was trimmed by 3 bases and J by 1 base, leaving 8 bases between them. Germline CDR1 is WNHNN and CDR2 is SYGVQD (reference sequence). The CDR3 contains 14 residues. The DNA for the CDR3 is TGCGCCAGCAGTGATGCAGGGGGCACAGATACGCAGTATTTT. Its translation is CASSDAGGTDTQYF.

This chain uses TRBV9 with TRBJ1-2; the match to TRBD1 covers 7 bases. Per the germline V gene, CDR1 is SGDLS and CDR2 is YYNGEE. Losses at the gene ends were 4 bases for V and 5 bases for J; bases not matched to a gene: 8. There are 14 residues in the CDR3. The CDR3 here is CASSQAGTEYGYTF. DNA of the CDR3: TGTGCCAGCAGCCAAGCCGGGACAGAGTATGGCTACACCTTC.

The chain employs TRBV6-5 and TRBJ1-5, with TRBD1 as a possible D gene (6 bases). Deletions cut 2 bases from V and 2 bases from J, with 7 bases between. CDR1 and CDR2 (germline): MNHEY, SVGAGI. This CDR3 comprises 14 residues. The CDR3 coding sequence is TGTGCCAGCAGTTACGGGGGCGGCAATCAGCCCCAGCATTTT. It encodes CASSYGGGNQPQHF.

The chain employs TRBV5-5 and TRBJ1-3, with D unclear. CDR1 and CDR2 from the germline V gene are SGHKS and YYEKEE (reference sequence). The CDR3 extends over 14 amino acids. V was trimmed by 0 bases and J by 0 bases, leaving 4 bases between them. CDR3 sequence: CASSLGSSGNTIYF. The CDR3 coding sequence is TGTGCCAGCAGCTTGGGCAGCTCTGGAAACACCATATATTTT.